This T cell receptor beta chain was documented in a study of shared clonotypes between healthy human individuals. Study overall: Per donor, three plates held CD4 naive cells, three held CD4 memory, two held CD8 naive and one held CD8 memory. Regarding the study as a whole: Exclusively blood specimens were collected; tissue repertoires likely differ.

Donors comprised healthy HIV-negative adults lacking recent acute infections or vaccinations. An assay was performed, and its level was deep. Method: immunoSEQ multiplex PCR; TCRdb's copy keeps in-frame clones and lacks some. This sample yields a few million clones, of which roughly 95% are seen a single time; around 0.13% belongs to the top ten. Worth noting for this clone: The antigen is not known.

Germline CDR1 reads SGHDT; CDR2 reads YYEEEE. The V and J ends lost 0 bases and 5 bases respectively, with 12 bases between them. The CDR3 contains 15 residues. This receptor was obtained from a man between 18 and 35 years old in good health. The sequencing sample was made of naive CD4+ T cells sorted from blood. Regarding subset: CD45RA+ positively selected. V and J are TRBV5-6 and TRBJ1-5; D is undetermined. The CDR3: CASSLAATHDQPQHF. CDR3 nucleotide sequence: TGTGCCAGCAGCTTGGCTGCGACACACGATCAGCCCCAGCATTTT.